This T cell receptor (beta chain) was observed in a study of OX40 agonist ivuxolimab in advanced cancers. Turning to the study itself: Patients treated during dose escalation were battling hepatocellular carcinoma, melanoma, renal cell or head and neck cancer. A history of anti-PD-1, anti-PD-L1 or anti-CTLA-4 therapy was acceptable, and about 40% had some. Study conclusions and caveats: Some nonresponders also had low normalized T-cell clonal expansion.

With respect to this clone: Antigen unknown.

Sequenced by immunoSEQ multiplex PCR; TCRdb stores in-frame clones only, minus some. Of over 10,000 clones listed, less than 80% are singletons. The CDR3 runs to 12 residues. Trimming removed 5 bases at V and 6 bases at J, with 10 bases between. Germline assignment: CDR1 LNHNV and CDR2 YYDKDF (reference sequence). This rearrangement joins TRBV15 to TRBJ1-1; the D gene is possibly TRBD1 (5 bases). The source was CD4+ or CD8+ T cells sorted from blood, collected in a trial of the OX40 agonist ivuxolimab. The clonotype was recovered from an adult with an advanced solid tumor such as melanoma, head and neck, liver or kidney cancer. The DNA of the CDR3 is TGTGCCACCAGCCGGTGGGGCGCTGAAGCTTTCTTT. Its translation: CATSRWGAEAFF.